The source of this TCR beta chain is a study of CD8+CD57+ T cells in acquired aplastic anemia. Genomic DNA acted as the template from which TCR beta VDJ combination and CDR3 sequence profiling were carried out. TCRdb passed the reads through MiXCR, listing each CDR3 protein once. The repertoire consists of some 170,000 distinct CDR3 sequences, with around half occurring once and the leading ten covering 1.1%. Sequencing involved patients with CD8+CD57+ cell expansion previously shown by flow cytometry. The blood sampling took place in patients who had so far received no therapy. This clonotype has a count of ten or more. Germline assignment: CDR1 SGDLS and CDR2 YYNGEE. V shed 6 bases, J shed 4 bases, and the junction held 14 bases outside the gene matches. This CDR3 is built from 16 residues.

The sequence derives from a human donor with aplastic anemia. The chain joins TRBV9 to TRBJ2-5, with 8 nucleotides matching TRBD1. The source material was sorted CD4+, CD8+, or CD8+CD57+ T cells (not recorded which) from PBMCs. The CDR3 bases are TGTGCCAGCAACAAAGCGGTGGACAGGGTGCGAGAGACCCAGTACTTC. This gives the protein CASNKAVDRVRETQYF.